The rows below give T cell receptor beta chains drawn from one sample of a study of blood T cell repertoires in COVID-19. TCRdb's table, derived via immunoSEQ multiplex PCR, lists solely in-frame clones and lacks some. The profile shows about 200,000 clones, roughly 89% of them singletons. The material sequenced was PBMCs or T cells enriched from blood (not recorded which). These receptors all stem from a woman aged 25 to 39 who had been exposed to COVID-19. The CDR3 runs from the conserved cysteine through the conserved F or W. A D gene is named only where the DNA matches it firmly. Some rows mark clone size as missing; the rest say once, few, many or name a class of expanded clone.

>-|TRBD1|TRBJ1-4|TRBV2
TGTGCCAGCAGTACCCGTACGACAGGGTTTGAAAAACTGTTTTTT
CASSTRTTGFEKLFF
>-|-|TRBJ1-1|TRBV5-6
TGTGCCAGCAGCCAAGGTGGTGGGCGTAACACTGAAGCTTTCTTT
CASSQGGGRNTEAFF
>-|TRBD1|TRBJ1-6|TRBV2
TGTGCCAGCAGTAGACAGGGAAGGGATTCACCCCTCCACTTT
CASSRQGRDSPLHF
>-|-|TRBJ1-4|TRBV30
TGTGCCTGGAGCGGGGGGCGGGATGAAAAACTGTTTTTT
CAWSGGRDEKLFF
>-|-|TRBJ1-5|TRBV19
TGTGCCAGTAGTAGGGAGGCTTTGCATCAGCCCCAGCATTTT
CASSREALHQPQHF
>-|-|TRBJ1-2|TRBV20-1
TGCAGTGCCTCGGGACACTTCGGCTACACCTTC
CSASGHFGYTF
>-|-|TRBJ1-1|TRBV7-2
TGTGCCAGCAGCTTACGTCCCACAGGCAACACTGAAGCTTTCTTT
CASSLRPTGNTEAFF
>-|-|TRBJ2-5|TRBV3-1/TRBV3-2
TGTGCCAGCAGCCAAGAGGGCGGGGGCTGGGAGACCCAGTACTTC
CASSQEGGGWETQYF
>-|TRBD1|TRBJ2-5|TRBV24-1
TGTGCCACCAGTGATGGGTATAGGACAGGGGCCCAAGAGACCCAGTACTTC
CATSDGYRTGAQETQYF
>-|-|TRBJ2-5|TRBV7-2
TGTGCCAGCAGCTTAGCGGGCAGGGGCCAGGGGGAGACCCAGTACTTC
CASSLAGRGQGETQYF
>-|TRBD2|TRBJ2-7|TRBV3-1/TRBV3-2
TGTGCCAGCAGCCACCTGGGACTAGCGGCAAATCTAGAGCAGTACTTC
CASSHLGLAANLEQYF
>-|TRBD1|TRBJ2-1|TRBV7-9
TGTGCCAGCAGCCGAATGGACAGGCGAGAAGGGAATGAGCAGTTCTTC
CASSRMDRREGNEQFF
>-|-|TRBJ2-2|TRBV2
TGTGCCAGCAGTGAGAACCGGGACACCGGGGAGCTGTTTTTT
CASSENRDTGELFF
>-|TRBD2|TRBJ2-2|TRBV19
TGTGCCAGTAGTCAGCGGACTAGAAAGAACACCGGGGAGCTGTTTTTT
CASSQRTRKNTGELFF
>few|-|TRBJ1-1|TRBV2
TGTGCCAGCAACCTCAGGGTTAACACTGAAGCTTTCTTT
CASNLRVNTEAFF
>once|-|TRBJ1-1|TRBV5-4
TGTGCCAGCAGCTTAGGCAGGTTCAACACTGAAGCTTTCTTT
CASSLGRFNTEAFF
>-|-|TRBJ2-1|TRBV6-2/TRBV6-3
TGTGCCAGCAGCCTTCTCCCGGGGGGCCCGGCCAATGAGCAGTTCTTC
CASSLLPGGPANEQFF
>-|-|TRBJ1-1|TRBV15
TGTGCCACCAGCAGAGATTCCCGGGAAGCTTTCTTT
CATSRDSREAFF
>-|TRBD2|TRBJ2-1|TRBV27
TGTGCCAGCAGTCCGACTAGCGGGGGGCCCTTGTACAATGAGCAGTTCTTC
CASSPTSGGPLYNEQFF
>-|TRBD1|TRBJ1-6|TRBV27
TGTGCCAGCAGTTTAAACAGGGGGCTATCACCCCTCCACTTT
CASSLNRGLSPLHF
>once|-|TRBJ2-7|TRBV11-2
TGTGCCAGCAGCTTAGATAAGTACCTCGGTCACGAGCAGTACTTC
CASSLDKYLGHEQYF
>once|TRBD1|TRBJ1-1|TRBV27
TGTGCCAGCAGGCCAGGGGGCGGTGAAGCTTTCTTT
CASRPGGGEAFF
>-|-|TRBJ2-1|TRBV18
TGTGCCAGCTCCTTGCCCCCAGGAAATGAGCAGTTCTTC
CASSLPPGNEQFF
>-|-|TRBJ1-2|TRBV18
TGTGCCAGCTCACCGAACAGGCCTCCCTATCAGGGCTACACCTTC
CASSPNRPPYQGYTF
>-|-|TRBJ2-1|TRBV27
TGTGCCAGCAGTTTACTAGTCCTAAACCCTTACAATGAGCAGTTCTTC
CASSLLVLNPYNEQFF
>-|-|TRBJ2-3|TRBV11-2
TGTGCCAGCAGCCGGGTCAGGGATCATACGCAGTATTTT
CASSRVRDHTQYF
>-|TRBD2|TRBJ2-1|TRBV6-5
TGTGCCAGCAGTTACTCATCTAGCGGGGGGAGTGAGCAGTTCTTC
CASSYSSSGGSEQFF
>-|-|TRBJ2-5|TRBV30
TGTGCCTGGATGAAGTACAGGGAGTTGGAGACCCAGTACTTC
CAWMKYRELETQYF
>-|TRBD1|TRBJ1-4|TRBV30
TGTGCCTGGAATGGACAGGGGATGAATGAAAAACTGTTTTTT
CAWNGQGMNEKLFF
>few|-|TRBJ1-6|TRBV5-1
TGCGCCAGCAGCAGAGGAAATTCACCCCTCCACTTT
CASSRGNSPLHF
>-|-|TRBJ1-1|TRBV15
TGTGCCACCAGAGAGGACAGATCGAACACTGAAGCTTTCTTT
CATREDRSNTEAFF
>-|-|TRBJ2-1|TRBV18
TGTGCCAGCTCAATAAGGGGTAAAGGTAACAATGAGCAGTTCTTC
CASSIRGKGNNEQFF
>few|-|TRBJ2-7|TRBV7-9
TGTGCCAGCAGCCAGGACTCAACGGGGCAGTACTTC
CASSQDSTGQYF
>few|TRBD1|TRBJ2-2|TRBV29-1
TGCAGCGCGGGACAGACGAACACCGGGGAGCTGTTTTTT
CSAGQTNTGELFF
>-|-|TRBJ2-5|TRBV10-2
TGCGCCAGCAGTGTGTGGGTACAGGAGACCCAGTACTTC
CASSVWVQETQYF
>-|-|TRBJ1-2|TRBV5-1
TGCGCCAGCAGCCCGGACGGACAAGCGAATAACTATGGCTACACCTTC
CASSPDGQANNYGYTF
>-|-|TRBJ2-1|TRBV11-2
TGTGCCAGCTTCGGCGGGATCAAGGAGTTCTTC
CASFGGIKEFF